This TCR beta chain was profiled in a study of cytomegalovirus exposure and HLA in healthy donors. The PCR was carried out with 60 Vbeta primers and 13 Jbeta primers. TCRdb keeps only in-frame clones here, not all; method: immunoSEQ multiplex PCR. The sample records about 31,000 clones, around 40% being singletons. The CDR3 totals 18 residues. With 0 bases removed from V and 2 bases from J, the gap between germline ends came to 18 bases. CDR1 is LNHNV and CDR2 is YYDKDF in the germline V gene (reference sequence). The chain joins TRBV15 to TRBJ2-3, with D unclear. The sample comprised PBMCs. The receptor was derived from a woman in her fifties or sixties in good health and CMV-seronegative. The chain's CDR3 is CATSRDDITKAHTDTQYF. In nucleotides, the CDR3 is TGTGCCACCAGCAGAGACGACATAACGAAAGCCCACACAGATACGCAGTATTTT.